What follows describes a single T cell receptor beta chain. The data were obtained in a study of blood T cell repertoires in COVID-19. Turning to the study itself: Acute-phase and convalescent COVID-19 samples originated in the United States, Italy and Spain. T cells, B-cell-depleted T cells, or PBMCs supplied cDNA or gDNA.

The germline gives CDR1 LNHNV, CDR2 YYDKDF (reference sequence). J lost 8 bases, V lost 0 bases, and 11 bases had no gene match. This CDR3 has 17 amino acids. In the original workflow: Amplification of reference gene primers was used by the study to estimate nucleated cell counts. TCRdb's copy holds only in-frame clones and misses some; the assay was immunoSEQ multiplex PCR. The V and J calls and clone size are taken from that table; D and trimming were inferred from the DNA. The sample includes 250,000 to 350,000 clones, 84% of them seen just once. Followed longitudinally, the Seattle patients had been enrolled during active infection.

This receptor was taken from a human donor with COVID-19, enrolled during active disease. The donor label of this sample is uncertain. Input material: peripheral blood. The chain combines TRBV15 with TRBJ2-1; TRBD1 aligns across 9 bases. This CDR3 is CATSREEVGTGIDEQFF. In DNA, the CDR3 is TGTGCCACCAGCAGAGAAGAGGTTGGGACAGGGATCGATGAGCAGTTCTTC.